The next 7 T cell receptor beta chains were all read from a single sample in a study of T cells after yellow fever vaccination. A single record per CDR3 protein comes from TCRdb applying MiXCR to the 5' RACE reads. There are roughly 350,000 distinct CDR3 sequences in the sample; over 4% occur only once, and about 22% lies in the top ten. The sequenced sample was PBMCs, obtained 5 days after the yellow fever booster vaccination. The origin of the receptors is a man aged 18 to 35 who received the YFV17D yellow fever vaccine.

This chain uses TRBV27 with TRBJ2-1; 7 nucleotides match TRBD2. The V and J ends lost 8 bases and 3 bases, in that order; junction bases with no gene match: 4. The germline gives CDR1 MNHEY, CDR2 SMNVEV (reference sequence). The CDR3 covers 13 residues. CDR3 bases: TGTGCCAGCGGACTAGAGTACTACAATGAGCAGTTCTTC. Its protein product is CASGLEYYNEQFF.

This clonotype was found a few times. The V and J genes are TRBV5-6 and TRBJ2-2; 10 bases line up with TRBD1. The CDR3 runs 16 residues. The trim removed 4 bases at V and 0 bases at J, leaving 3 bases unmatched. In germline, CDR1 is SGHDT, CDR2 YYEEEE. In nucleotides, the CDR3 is TGTGCCAGCAGCCAGGGACAGGGGCCGAACACCGGGGAGCTGTTTTTT. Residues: CASSQGQGPNTGELFF.

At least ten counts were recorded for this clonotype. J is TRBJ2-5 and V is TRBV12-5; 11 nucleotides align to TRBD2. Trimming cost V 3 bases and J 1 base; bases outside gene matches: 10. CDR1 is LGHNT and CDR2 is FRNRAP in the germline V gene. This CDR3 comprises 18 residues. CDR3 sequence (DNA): TGTGCTAGTGGTTTTAGCGGGGGGGCTCTTCTCATCCAAGAGACCCAGTACTTC. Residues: CASGFSGGALLIQETQYF.

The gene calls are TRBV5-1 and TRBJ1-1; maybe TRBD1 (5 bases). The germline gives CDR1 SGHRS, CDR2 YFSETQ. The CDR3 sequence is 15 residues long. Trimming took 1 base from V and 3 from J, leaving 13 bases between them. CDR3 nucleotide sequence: TGCGCCAGCAGCTTGCTCGGGACGGGAGACACTGAAGCTTTCTTT. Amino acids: CASSLLGTGDTEAFF.

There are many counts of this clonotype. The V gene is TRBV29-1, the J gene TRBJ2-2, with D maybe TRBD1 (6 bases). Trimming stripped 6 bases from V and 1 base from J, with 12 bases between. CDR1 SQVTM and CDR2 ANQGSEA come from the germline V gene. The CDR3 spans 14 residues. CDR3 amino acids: CSVSGVLNTGELFF. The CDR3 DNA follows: TGCAGCGTCTCAGGGGTTTTGAACACCGGGGAGCTGTTTTTT.

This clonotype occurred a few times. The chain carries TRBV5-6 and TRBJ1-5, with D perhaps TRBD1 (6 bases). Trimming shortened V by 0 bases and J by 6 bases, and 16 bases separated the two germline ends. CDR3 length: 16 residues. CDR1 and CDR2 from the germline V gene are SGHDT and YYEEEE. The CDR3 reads CASSLGGRGESQPQHF. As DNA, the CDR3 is TGTGCCAGCAGCTTGGGAGGCAGGGGAGAGAGTCAGCCCCAGCATTTT. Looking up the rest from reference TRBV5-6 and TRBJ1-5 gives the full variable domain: DAGVTQSPTHLIKTRGQQVTLRCSPKSGHDTVSWYQQALGQGPQFIFQYYEEEERQRGNFPDRFSGHQFPNYSSELNVNALLLGDSALYLCASSLGGRGESQPQHFGDGTRLSIL.

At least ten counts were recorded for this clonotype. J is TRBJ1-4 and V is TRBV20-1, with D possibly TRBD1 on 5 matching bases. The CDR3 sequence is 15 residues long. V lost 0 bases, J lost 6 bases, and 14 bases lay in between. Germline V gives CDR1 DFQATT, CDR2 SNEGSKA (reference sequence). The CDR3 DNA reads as TGCAGTGCTAGAGACGATCAGGGTTGGGATGAAAAACTGTTTTTT. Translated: CSARDDQGWDEKLFF.